A single sample is the source of the 24 T cell receptor beta chains below, sequenced in a study of blood T cell repertoires in COVID-19. Using immunoSEQ multiplex PCR, the repertoire was profiled, and TCRdb retains in-frame clones only, with some absent. The sample lists fewer than 300,000 clones, around 79% occurring once. The sequencing sample was made of peripheral blood. These receptors were obtained from a woman older than 75 with acute or convalescent COVID-19.

The chain recombines TRBV5-4 with TRBJ2-1; 10 nucleotides match TRBD1. Looked up from germline, CDR1 is SGHNT and CDR2 is YYREEE (reference sequence). The CDR3 has 20 residues. V shed 3 bases, J shed 4 bases, and the junction held 19 bases outside the gene matches. The CDR3 region is CASSSRSPGQGSTRYNEQFF. CDR3 DNA sequence: TGTGCCAGCAGCTCACGTTCACCGGGACAGGGGTCGACCAGGTACAATGAGCAGTTCTTC.

There are a few counts of this clone. This same CDR3 is encoded by further DNA sequences in the sample. V and J are TRBV20-1 and TRBJ1-2; unclear D gene. This CDR3 comprises 12 residues. The V gene's germline CDR1 is DFQATT and CDR2 SNEGSKA (reference sequence). V dropped 3 bases and J dropped 3 bases, with 8 bases sitting between them. The CDR3 here is CSASLSDYGYTF. As DNA, the CDR3 is TGCAGTGCTAGTCTCTCGGACTATGGCTACACCTTC.

The rearrangement joins TRBV6-1 to TRBJ2-5; D uncertain. Germline assignment: CDR1 MNHNS and CDR2 SASEGT. The CDR3 contains 12 residues. Between the trimmed V and J ends, which lost 2 bases and 2 bases, there was a span of 3 bases. In DNA form, the CDR3 reads TGTGCCAGCAGTGAACAACAAGAGACCCAGTACTTC. Translated, it gives CASSEQQETQYF.

This clone was counted ten times or more. This rearrangement joins TRBV19 to TRBJ2-1, with D maybe TRBD2 (6 bases). From germline, CDR1 is LNHDA and CDR2 SQIVND (reference sequence). The CDR3 consists of 17 residues. V dropped 0 bases and J dropped 3 bases, with 15 bases sitting between them. CDR3 nucleotide sequence: TGTGCCAGTAGTATAGATCTTGTGGGGGGTTTCTACAATGAGCAGTTCTTC. It specifies CASSIDLVGGFYNEQFF.

For the CDR3, the DNA is TGTGCCAGTACCCGGGGGTTGGATGGCTACACCTTC. This translates into CASTRGLDGYTF. V usage is TRBV19 and J usage is TRBJ1-2; tentative D call: TRBD1 (5 bases). The CDR3 consists of 12 residues. The V and J ends lost 7 bases and 6 bases respectively, with 12 bases between them. The V gene's germline CDR1 is LNHDA and CDR2 SQIVND (reference sequence).

The rearrangement links TRBV18 to TRBJ2-7; D call uncertain. V dropped 3 bases and J dropped 5 bases, with 11 bases sitting between them. CDR3 size: 13 residues. Germline loops: CDR1 KGHSH, CDR2 LQKENI. CDR3 DNA sequence: TGTGCCAGCTCACCTAGTAGGAGCCACGAGCAGTACTTC. The encoded protein is CASSPSRSHEQYF.

The chain combines TRBV7-8 with TRBJ1-5, with D possibly TRBD1 on 6 matching bases. V was shortened by 0 bases and J by 6 bases, with 12 bases between the two germline ends. The CDR3 spans 15 residues. Germline CDR1 SGHVS, CDR2 FQNEAQ. The CDR3 nucleotides read TGTGCCAGCAGCTTAGCAACAGGGCAATCTCAGCCCCAGCATTTT. It codes for CASSLATGQSQPQHF.

This clone showed up just a few times. V gene TRBV4-1 combines with J gene TRBJ2-7; D is perhaps TRBD2 (5 bases). The CDR3 loop spans 15 amino acids. The V gene's germline CDR1 is MGHRA and CDR2 YSYEKL. V dropped 4 bases and J dropped 3 bases, with 16 bases sitting between them. The CDR3 coding sequence is TGCGCCAGCAGCCCGGGTCTAGCCGACTTCTACGAGCAGTACTTC. It encodes CASSPGLADFYEQYF.

The rearrangement links TRBV6-5 to TRBJ2-2; a possible D gene is TRBD2 (6 bases). The CDR3 is 16 amino acids. Germline loops: CDR1 MNHEY, CDR2 SVGAGI. V was pared by 0 bases and J by 6 bases, with 14 bases between. The CDR3 DNA reads as TGTGCCAGCAGTTACTCGGGACTGCCCTCCCCCGGGGAGCTGTTTTTT. It translates to CASSYSGLPSPGELFF.

Many counts were recorded for this clone. The rearrangement joins TRBV3-1 (or the pseudogene TRBV3-2) to TRBJ1-3; a weak D match, TRBD1 (5 bases). Germline-derived CDR1 and CDR2 are LGHDT and YNNKEL (reference sequence). With 4 bases removed from V and 0 bases from J, the gap between germline ends came to 19 bases. The CDR3 is made up of 18 amino acids. The CDR3 region has the DNA TGTGCCAGCAGCCGCCTAAAGGGCAGGGCCGGCTCTGGAAACACCATATATTTT. Amino acids: CASSRLKGRAGSGNTIYF.

The chain links TRBV7-9 to TRBJ2-5; perhaps TRBD2 as D (6 bases). Germline V gives CDR1 SEHNR, CDR2 FQNEAQ (reference sequence). The CDR3 has 15 amino acids. V was shortened by 1 base and J by 8 bases, with 17 bases between the two germline ends. The CDR3 protein is CASSLETGLKRTQYF. The CDR3 nucleotides read TGTGCCAGCAGCTTAGAAACGGGACTGAAGAGAACCCAGTACTTC.

The chain is built from TRBV5-1 and TRBJ2-2, with 8 nucleotides matching TRBD1. This CDR3 region has 14 residues. The junction had 1 base not matched to a gene; V was cut back by 0 bases and J by 6 bases. Germline loops: CDR1 SGHRS, CDR2 YFSETQ. CDR3 loop: CASSLAQGAGELFF. CDR3 bases: TGCGCCAGCAGCTTGGCACAGGGGGCCGGGGAGCTGTTTTTT.

The chain recombines TRBV4-2 with TRBJ2-7; no clear D. CDR1 LGHNA and CDR2 YNFKEQ come from the germline V gene. V shed 1 base and J shed 4 bases, with 11 bases lying between them. The CDR3 has 14 residues. The CDR3 is CASSQVGGTYEQYF. In DNA, the CDR3 is TGTGCCAGCAGCCAAGTTGGTGGTACTTACGAGCAGTACTTC.

This chain joins TRBV10-3 and TRBJ2-3; 10 nucleotides align to TRBD2. The CDR3 runs 16 residues. V shed 5 bases and J 3 bases; nucleotides not matched to a gene: 8. The V gene's germline CDR1 is ENHRY and CDR2 SYGVKD. The CDR3 region has the DNA TGTGCCATCAGTACCGCAGCGGGGGGGACGACAGATACGCAGTATTTT. This codes for CAISTAAGGTTDTQYF.

This chain connects TRBV11-2 to TRBJ2-7; no clear D gene. V lost 5 bases and J lost 6, with 11 bases in between. From germline, CDR1 is SGHAT and CDR2 FQNNGV. The length of the CDR3 is 12 residues. The CDR3 is CASSPSPIEQYF. The CDR3 coding sequence is TGTGCCAGCAGCCCCTCCCCTATCGAGCAGTACTTC.

The chain combines TRBV4-3 with TRBJ1-4, with 7 bases aligning to TRBD1. Trimming took 4 bases from V and 4 from J; bases not matched to a gene: 6. CDR1 and CDR2 from the germline V gene are LGHNA and YSLEER. This CDR3 region has 15 residues. CDR3 loop: CASSPGQANNEKLFF. The CDR3 nucleotides are TGCGCCAGCAGCCCAGGACAGGCTAATAATGAAAAACTGTTTTTT.

The rearrangement links TRBV6-5 to TRBJ2-7; 8 nucleotides agree with TRBD2. CDR1 MNHEY and CDR2 SVGAGI come from the germline V gene. The CDR3 loop spans 13 amino acids. Trimming cost V 7 bases and J 5 bases; bases outside gene matches: 7. The CDR3 DNA sequence: TGTGCCAGCAACGGGGGGGGAGTGAACGAGCAGTACTTC. The encoded protein is CASNGGGVNEQYF.

The chain employs TRBV19 and TRBJ2-5, with 7 nucleotides matching TRBD2. In germline, CDR1 is LNHDA, CDR2 SQIVND (reference sequence). The CDR3 has 14 amino acids. The trim removed 3 bases at V and 4 bases at J, leaving 5 bases unmatched. The CDR3 reads CASSILAVSETQYF. The CDR3 coding sequence is TGTGCCAGTAGTATCCTAGCGGTCTCAGAGACCCAGTACTTC. Full variable domain (remainder filled in from reference TRBV19 and TRBJ2-5): DGGITQSPKYLFRKEGQNVTLSCEQNLNHDAMYWYRQDPGQGLRLIYYSQIVNDFQKGDIAEGYSVSREKKESFPLTVTSAQKNPTAFYLCASSILAVSETQYFGPGTRLLVL.

The chain couples TRBV7-8 to TRBJ2-5; D is possibly TRBD1 (6 bases). Germline CDR1 and CDR2: SGHVS and FQNEAQ. V gave up 4 bases and J gave up 5 bases, with 14 bases separating them. This CDR3 is 14 amino acids long. As DNA, the CDR3 is TGTGCCAGCAGCTCTACAGGGAGCAGGGAGACCCAGTACTTC. Translated, it gives CASSSTGSRETQYF.

The V gene is TRBV7-2, the J gene TRBJ2-7, with TRBD2 matching 9 bases. J lost 4 bases, V lost 1 base, and 11 bases had no gene match. This CDR3 spans 17 amino acids. The germline CDR1 and CDR2 sequences are SGHTA and FQGNSA. The CDR3 DNA reads as TGTGCCAGCAGCTTAGAAGGGGGCGGTAGCGGGAGATACGAGCAGTACTTC. It codes for CASSLEGGGSGRYEQYF.

The chain links TRBV6-5 to TRBJ1-1; a possible D gene is TRBD1 (5 bases). The CDR3 has 14 residues. V was clipped by 2 bases and J by 4 bases, with 11 bases between them. Germline V gene sequence: CDR1 MNHEY, CDR2 SVGAGI. The CDR3 DNA follows: TGTGCCAGCAGTTACGTCCCAGGGATCACTGAAGCTTTCTTT. Protein product: CASSYVPGITEAFF.

This chain joins TRBV6-5 and TRBJ1-2, with 10 bases aligning to TRBD1. This CDR3 is 15 amino acids long. Per germline, CDR1 MNHEY and CDR2 SVGAGI. V was pared by 7 bases and J by 7 bases, with 12 bases of the junction left unmatched. The CDR3 here is CASKMPGTGAGGYTF. DNA of the CDR3: TGTGCCAGCAAAATGCCCGGGACAGGGGCCGGTGGCTACACCTTC.

V is TRBV5-1 and J is TRBJ1-2, with TRBD1 as a possible D gene (6 bases). Germline-derived CDR1 and CDR2 are SGHRS and YFSETQ. V was trimmed by 4 bases and J by 3 bases, leaving 10 bases between them. The CDR3 loop spans 13 amino acids. CDR3 bases: TGCGCCAGCAGCCCCAGGACAGACTATGGCTACACCTTC. This sequence encodes CASSPRTDYGYTF.

V is TRBV11-2 and J is TRBJ1-1; 7 bases map to TRBD1. The length of the CDR3 is 13 residues. Germline V gives CDR1 SGHAT, CDR2 FQNNGV. The trim removed 5 bases at V and 3 bases at J, leaving 3 bases unmatched. DNA of the CDR3: TGTGCCAGCAGCCACACAGGGGACACTGAAGCTTTCTTT. Its protein is CASSHTGDTEAFF.